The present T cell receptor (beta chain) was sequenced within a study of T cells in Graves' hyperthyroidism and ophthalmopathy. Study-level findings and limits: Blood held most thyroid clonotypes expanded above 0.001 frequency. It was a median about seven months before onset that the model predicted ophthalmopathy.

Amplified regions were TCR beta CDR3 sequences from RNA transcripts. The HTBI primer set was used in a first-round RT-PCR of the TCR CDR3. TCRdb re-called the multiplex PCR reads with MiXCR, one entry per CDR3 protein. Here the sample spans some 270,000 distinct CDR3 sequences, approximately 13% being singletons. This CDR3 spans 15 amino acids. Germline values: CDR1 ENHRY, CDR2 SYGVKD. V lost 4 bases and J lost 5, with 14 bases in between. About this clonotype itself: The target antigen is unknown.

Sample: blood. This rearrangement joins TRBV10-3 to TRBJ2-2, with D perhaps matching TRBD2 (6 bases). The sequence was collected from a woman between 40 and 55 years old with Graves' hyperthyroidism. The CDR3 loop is CAISGSGGPTGELFF. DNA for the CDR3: TGTGCCATCAGTGGATCCGGGGGACCAACCGGGGAGCTGTTTTTT.